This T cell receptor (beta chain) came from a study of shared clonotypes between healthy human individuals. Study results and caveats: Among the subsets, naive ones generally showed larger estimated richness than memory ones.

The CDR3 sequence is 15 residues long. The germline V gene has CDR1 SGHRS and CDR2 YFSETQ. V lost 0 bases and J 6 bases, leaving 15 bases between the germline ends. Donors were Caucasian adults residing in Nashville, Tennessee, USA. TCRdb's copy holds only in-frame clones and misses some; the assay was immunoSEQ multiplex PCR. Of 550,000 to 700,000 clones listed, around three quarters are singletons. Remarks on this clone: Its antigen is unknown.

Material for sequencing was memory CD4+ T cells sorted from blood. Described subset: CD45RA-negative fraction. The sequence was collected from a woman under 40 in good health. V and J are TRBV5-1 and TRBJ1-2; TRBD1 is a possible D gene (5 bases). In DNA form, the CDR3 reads TGCGCCAGCAGCTTGGAAGGCAGGGATTTCGATGGCTACACCTTC. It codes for CASSLEGRDFDGYTF.